What follows are 7 T cell receptor beta chains derived from one specimen sequenced in a study of CD8 T cells in Susac syndrome. The RNA, roughly 0.45 to 1 ug, was put through reverse transcription using random hexamers. TCRdb independently ran MiXCR on the immunoSEQ multiplex PCR reads; one entry per CDR3 protein. The profile shows some 300,000 distinct CDR3 sequences, 75% to 85% of them singletons. Sequencing was carried out using CD8+ T cells from PBMCs. The receptors originated from a human donor with multiple sclerosis.

This rearrangement joins TRBV27 to TRBJ2-7; TRBD1 aligns across 10 bases. Looked up from germline, CDR1 is MNHEY and CDR2 is SMNVEV (reference sequence). Trimming removed 8 bases from V and 3 bases from J; junction bases left unmatched: 13. This CDR3 region has 16 residues. CDR3 in DNA: TGTGCCAGCGTTTTACTTCCGGGACAGGGGCACTACGAGCAGTACTTC. Translated: CASVLLPGQGHYEQYF.

V is TRBV20-1 and J is TRBJ1-1; the match to TRBD1 covers 7 bases. The trim removed 6 bases at V and 3 bases at J, leaving 7 bases unmatched. Germline values: CDR1 DFQATT, CDR2 SNEGSKA (reference sequence). There are 13 residues in the CDR3. The CDR3 sequence: CSASQGMYTEAFF. The CDR3, as DNA: TGCAGTGCCTCACAGGGGATGTACACTGAAGCTTTCTTT.

This sequence joins TRBV28 and TRBJ2-5, with TRBD2 matching 7 bases. J lost 4 bases, V lost 2 bases, and 13 bases had no gene match. Germline V lookup: CDR1 MDHEN, CDR2 SYDVKM. CDR3 length equals 17 residues. The DNA of the CDR3 is TGTGCCAGCAGTTTAGCGTTCGGCGGGAGTAGGAGAGAGACCCAGTACTTC. Its protein product is CASSLAFGGSRRETQYF.

The rearrangement joins TRBV5-1 to TRBJ1-3; 12 nucleotides align to TRBD1. The CDR3 consists of 15 residues. Germline V gene sequence: CDR1 SGHRS, CDR2 YFSETQ. With V trimmed by 3 bases and J by 6 bases, 4 bases remained unmatched. The DNA for the CDR3 is TGCGCCAGCAGCTGGGACAGGGGGCCGGAAAACACCATATATTTT. Its translation: CASSWDRGPENTIYF. Together with reference TRBV5-1 and TRBJ1-3, the CDR3 gives the full variable domain: KAGVTQTPRYLIKTRGQQVTLSCSPISGHRSVSWYQQTPGQGLQFLFEYFSETQRNKGNFPGRFSGRQFSNSRSEMNVSTLELGDSALYLCASSWDRGPENTIYFGEGSWLTVV.

The rearrangement links TRBV11-2 to TRBJ2-7; TRBD1 matches at 7 bases. The ends lost 1 base at V and 2 bases at J; junction bases unmatched: 5. Per the germline V gene, CDR1 is SGHAT and CDR2 is FQNNGV. This CDR3 is built from 15 residues. The CDR3 loop reads CASSLGNRGTYEQYF. CDR3 coding DNA: TGTGCCAGCAGCTTAGGTAACAGGGGAACCTACGAGCAGTACTTC.

This chain joins TRBV28 and TRBJ1-5; D possibly corresponds to TRBD1 (6 bases). Trimming pared 6 bases from V and 7 bases from J, leaving 19 bases between. The CDR3 sequence is 15 residues long. CDR1 and CDR2 (germline): MDHEN, SYDVKM. CDR3 nucleotides: TGTGCCAGCAGCTATGACGACAGGTTGAGGCAGCCCCAGCATTTT. Amino acid sequence: CASSYDDRLRQPQHF.

The chain couples TRBV27 to TRBJ2-1; a possible D gene is TRBD2 (5 bases). The CDR3 is 15 residues long. Per germline, CDR1 MNHEY and CDR2 SMNVEV (reference sequence). V dropped 3 bases and J dropped 2 bases, with 11 bases sitting between them. The DNA for the CDR3 is TGTGCCAGCAGTTTTGGGTCAGCGGCCTACAATGAGCAGTTCTTC. It is translated as CASSFGSAAYNEQFF.